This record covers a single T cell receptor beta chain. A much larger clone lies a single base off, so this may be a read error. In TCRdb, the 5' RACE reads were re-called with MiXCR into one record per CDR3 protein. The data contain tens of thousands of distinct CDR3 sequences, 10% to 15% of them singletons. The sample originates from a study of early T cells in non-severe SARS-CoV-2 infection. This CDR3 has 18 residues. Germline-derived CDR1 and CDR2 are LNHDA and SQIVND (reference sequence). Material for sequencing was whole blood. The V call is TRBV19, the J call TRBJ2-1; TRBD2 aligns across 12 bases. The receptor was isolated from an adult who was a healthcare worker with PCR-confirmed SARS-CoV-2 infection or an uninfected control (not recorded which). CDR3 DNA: TGTGCCGGTAGTGCACTAGCGGGGGGCTATATTTCCTACAATGAGCAGTTCTTC. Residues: CAGSALAGGYISYNEQFF. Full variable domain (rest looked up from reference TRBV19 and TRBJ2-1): DGGITQSPKYLFRKEGQNVTLSCEQNLNHDAMYWYRQDPGQGLRLIYYSQIVNDFQKGDIAEGYSVSREKKESFPLTVTSAQKNPTAFYLCAGSALAGGYISYNEQFFGPGTRLTVL.